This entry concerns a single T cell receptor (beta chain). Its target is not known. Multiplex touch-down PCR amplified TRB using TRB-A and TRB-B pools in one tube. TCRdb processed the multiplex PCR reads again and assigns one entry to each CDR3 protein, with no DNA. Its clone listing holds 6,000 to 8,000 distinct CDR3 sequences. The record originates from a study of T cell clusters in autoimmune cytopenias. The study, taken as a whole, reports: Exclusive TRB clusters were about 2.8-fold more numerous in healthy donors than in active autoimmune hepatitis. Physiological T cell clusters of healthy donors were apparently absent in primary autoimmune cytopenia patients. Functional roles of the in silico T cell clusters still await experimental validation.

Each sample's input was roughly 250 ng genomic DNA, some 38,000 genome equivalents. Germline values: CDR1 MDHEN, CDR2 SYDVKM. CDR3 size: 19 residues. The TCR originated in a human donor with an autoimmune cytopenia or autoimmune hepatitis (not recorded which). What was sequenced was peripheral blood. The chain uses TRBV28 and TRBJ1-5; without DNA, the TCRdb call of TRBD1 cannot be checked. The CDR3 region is CASSISGLRLFSRNQPQHF.